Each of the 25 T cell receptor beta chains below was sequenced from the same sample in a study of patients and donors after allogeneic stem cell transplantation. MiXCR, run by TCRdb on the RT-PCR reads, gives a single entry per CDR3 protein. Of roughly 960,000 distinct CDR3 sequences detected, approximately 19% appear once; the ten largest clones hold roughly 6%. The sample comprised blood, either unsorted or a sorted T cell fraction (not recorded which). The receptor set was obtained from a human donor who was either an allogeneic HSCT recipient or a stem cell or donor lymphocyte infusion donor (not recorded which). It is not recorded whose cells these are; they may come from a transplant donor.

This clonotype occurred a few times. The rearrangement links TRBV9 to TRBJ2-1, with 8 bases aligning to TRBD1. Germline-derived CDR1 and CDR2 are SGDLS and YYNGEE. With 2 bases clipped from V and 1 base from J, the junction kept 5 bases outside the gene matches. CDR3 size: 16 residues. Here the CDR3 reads CASSVKTGGSYNEQFF. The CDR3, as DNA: TGTGCCAGCAGCGTTAAAACAGGGGGGTCCTACAATGAGCAGTTCTTC.

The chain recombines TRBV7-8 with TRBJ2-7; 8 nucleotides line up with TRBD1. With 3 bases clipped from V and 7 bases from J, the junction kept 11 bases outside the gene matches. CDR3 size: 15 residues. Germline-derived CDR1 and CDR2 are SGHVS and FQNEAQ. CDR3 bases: TGTGCCAGCAGCTTCGGGTCAGGGGGCCCGGGTGAGCAGTACTTC. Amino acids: CASSFGSGGPGEQYF.

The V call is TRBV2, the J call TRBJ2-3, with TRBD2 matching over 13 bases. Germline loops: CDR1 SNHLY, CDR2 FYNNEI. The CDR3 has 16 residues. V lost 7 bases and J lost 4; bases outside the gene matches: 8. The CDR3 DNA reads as TGTGCCAGCAACCTCGGACTAGCGGGGGATCCAGATACGCAGTATTTT. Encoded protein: CASNLGLAGDPDTQYF.

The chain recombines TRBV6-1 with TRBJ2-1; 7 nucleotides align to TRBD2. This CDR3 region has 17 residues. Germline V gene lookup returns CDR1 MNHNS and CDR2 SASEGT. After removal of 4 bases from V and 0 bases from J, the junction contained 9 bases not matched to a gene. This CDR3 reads CASSGPSSGNSYNEQFF. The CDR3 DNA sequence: TGTGCCAGCAGTGGCCCCTCTAGCGGTAACTCCTACAATGAGCAGTTCTTC.

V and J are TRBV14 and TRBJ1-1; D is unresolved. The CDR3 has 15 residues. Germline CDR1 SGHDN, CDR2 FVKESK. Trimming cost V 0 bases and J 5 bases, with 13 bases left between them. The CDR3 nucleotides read TGTGCCAGCAGCCAAGATCTTTCAGTTCAAACTGAAGCTTTCTTT. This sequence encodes CASSQDLSVQTEAFF.

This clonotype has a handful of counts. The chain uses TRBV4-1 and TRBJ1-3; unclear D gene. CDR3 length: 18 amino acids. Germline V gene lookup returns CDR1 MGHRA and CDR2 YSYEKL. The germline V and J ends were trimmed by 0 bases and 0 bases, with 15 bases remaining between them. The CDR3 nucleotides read TGCGCCAGCAGCCAAGATCGACCGGAGTATTTCTCTGGAAACACCATATATTTT. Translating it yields CASSQDRPEYFSGNTIYF.

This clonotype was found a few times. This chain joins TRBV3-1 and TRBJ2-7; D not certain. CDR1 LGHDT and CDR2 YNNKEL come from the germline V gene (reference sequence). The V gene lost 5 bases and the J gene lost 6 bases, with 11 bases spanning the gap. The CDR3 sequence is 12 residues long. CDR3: CASSFSPGEQYF. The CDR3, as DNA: TGTGCCAGCAGCTTTAGCCCGGGCGAGCAGTACTTC.

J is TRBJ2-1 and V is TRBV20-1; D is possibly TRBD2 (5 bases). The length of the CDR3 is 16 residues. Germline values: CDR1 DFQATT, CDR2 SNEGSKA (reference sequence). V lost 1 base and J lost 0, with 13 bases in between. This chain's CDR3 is CSARVFPGSSYNEQFF. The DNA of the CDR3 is TGCAGTGCTAGAGTGTTTCCTGGGAGCTCCTACAATGAGCAGTTCTTC.

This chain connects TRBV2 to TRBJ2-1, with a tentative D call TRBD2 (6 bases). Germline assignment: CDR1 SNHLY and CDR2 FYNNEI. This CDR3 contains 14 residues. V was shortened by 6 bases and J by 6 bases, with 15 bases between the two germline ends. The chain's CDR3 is CASRGPRLVNEQFF. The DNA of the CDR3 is TGTGCCAGCAGGGGCCCCCGACTAGTCAATGAGCAGTTCTTC.

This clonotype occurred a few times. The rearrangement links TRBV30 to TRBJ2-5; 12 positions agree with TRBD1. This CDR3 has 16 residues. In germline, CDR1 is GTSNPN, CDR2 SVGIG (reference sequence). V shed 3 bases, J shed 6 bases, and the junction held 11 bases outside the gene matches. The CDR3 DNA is TGTGCCTGGAGCCCCGGGACAGGGGGCATTCGGAAGACCCAGTACTTC. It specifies CAWSPGTGGIRKTQYF.

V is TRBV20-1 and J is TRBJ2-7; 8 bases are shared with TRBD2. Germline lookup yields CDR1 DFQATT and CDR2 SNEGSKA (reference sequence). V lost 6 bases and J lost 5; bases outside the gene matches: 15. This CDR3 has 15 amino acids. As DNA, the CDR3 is TGCAGTGCCGATAGCGAGAGCGGGGGTGTTAACGAGCAGTACTTC. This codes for CSADSESGGVNEQYF.

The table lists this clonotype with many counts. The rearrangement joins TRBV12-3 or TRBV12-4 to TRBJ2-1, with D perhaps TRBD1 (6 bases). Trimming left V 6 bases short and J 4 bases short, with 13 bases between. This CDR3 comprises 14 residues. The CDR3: CASSPGQRYNEQFF. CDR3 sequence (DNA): TGTGCCAGCAGCCCCGGACAGAGGTACAATGAGCAGTTCTTC.

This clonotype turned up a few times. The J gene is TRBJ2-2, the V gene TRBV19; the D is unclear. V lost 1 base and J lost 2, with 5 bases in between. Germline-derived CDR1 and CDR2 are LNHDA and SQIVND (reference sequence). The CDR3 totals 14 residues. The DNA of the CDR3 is TGTGCCAGTAGTATAGGGCTCAACACCGGGGAGCTGTTTTTT. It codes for CASSIGLNTGELFF.

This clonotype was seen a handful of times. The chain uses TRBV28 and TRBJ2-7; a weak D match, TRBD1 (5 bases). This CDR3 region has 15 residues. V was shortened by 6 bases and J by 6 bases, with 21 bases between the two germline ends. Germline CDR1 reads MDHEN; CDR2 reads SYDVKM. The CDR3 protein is CASSHYRIWLPEQYF. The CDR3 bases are TGTGCCAGCAGCCACTACAGGATTTGGCTTCCCGAGCAGTACTTC. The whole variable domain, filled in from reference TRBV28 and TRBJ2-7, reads DVKVTQSSRYLVKRTGEKVFLECVQDMDHENMFWYRQDPGLGLRLIYFSYDVKMKEKGDIPEGYSVSREKKERFSLILESASTNQTSMYLCASSHYRIWLPEQYFGPGTRLTVT.

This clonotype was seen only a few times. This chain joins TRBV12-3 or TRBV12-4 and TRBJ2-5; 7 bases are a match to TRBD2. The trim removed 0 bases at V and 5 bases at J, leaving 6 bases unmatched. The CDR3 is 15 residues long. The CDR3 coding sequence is TGTGCCAGCAGTTTAGCCCGTCAGGGAGGGGAGACCCAGTACTTC. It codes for CASSLARQGGETQYF.

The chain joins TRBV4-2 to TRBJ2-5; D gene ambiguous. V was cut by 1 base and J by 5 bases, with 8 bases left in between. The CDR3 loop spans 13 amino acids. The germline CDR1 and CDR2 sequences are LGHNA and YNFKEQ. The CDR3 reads CASSQAVTETQYF. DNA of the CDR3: TGTGCCAGCAGCCAAGCTGTGACGGAGACCCAGTACTTC.

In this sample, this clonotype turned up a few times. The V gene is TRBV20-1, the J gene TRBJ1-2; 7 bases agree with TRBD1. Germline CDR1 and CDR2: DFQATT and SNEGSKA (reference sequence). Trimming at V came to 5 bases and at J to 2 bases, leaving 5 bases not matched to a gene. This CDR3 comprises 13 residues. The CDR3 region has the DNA TGCAGTGCTCGTTGGGGACAGAACTATGGCTACACCTTC. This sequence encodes CSARWGQNYGYTF.

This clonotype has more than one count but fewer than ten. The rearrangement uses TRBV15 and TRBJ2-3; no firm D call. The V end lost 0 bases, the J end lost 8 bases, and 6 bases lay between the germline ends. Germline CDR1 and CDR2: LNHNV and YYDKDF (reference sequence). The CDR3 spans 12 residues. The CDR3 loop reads CATSRDWATQYF. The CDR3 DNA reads TGTGCCACCAGCAGAGATTGGGCTACGCAGTATTTT.

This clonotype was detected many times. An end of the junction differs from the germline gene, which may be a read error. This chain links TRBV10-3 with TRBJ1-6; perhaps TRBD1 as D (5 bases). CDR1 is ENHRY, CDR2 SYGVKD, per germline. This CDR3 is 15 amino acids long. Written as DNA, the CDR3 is TGTGCCATCACTGAGAGGGGCACCGGCGGGTCACCCCTCCACTTT. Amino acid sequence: CAITERGTGGSPLHF.

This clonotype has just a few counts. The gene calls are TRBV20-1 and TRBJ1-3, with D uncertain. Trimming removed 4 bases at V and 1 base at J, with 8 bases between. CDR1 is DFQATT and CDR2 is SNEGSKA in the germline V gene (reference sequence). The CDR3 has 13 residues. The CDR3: CSAIMTSGNTIYF. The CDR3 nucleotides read TGCAGTGCTATAATGACATCTGGAAACACCATATATTTT.

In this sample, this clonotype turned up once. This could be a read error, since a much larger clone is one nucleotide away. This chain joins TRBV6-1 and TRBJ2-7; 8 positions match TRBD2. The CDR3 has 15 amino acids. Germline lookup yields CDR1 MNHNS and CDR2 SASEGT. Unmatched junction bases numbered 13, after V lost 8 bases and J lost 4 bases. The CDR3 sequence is CASLMRGTSFYEQYF. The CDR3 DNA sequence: TGTGCCAGCCTTATGCGGGGGACTAGTTTTTACGAGCAGTACTTC.

This CDR3 reads CASSFPDRSGANVLTF. In nucleotides, the CDR3 is TGTGCCAGCAGCTTTCCCGACCGCTCTGGGGCCAACGTCCTGACTTTC. The gene calls are TRBV7-9 and TRBJ2-6, with no clear D. The germline gives CDR1 SEHNR, CDR2 FQNEAQ (reference sequence). The CDR3 spans 16 residues. Trimming shortened V by 3 bases and J by 0 bases, and 9 bases separated the two germline ends.

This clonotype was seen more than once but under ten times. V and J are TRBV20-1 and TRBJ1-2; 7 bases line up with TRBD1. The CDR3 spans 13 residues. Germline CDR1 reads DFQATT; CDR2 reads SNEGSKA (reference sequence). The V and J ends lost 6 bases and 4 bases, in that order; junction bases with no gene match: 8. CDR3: CSAPRRDSYGYTF. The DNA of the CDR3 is TGCAGTGCCCCGAGGAGGGACAGCTATGGCTACACCTTC.

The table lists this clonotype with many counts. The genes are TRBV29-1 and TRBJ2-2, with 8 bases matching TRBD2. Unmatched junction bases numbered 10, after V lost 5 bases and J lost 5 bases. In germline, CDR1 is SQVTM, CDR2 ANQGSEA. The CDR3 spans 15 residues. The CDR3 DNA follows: TGCAGCGTTAACATAGACGGGAGGGGAACCGGGGAGCTGTTTTTT. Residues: CSVNIDGRGTGELFF.

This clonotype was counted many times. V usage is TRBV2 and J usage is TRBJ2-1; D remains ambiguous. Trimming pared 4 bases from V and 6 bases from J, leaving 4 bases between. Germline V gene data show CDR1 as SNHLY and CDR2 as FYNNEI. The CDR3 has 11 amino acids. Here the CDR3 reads CASSGPNEQFF. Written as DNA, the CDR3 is TGTGCCAGCAGTGGGCCCAATGAGCAGTTCTTC.